Only one count was recorded for the clone carrying this TCR beta chain. Its antigen is as yet unknown. It was with a sample-barcoded 5' primer and a J-beta primer mix that a second PCR of roughly 7 to 12 cycles was run. A single record per CDR3 protein comes from TCRdb applying MiXCR to the 5' RACE reads. The sample includes approximately 2,000,000 distinct CDR3 sequences, 39% of them seen just once. These data come from a study of blood T cells in healthy people across ages. Whole-study findings and limits: Percentage of naive T cells showed a strong correlation with TCR beta diversity.

The donors, aged about 6 to 90, were healthy Caucasians from Russia. PBMCs numbering at least 7 million were isolated per sample. Unmatched junction bases numbered 16, after V lost 4 bases and J lost 5 bases. Germline-derived CDR1 and CDR2 are KGHDR and SFDVKD. The CDR3 totals 19 residues. Sample: blood. This receptor was identified in a human donor in good health. The V call is TRBV24-1, the J call TRBJ2-1; 10 bases align to TRBD2. Here the CDR3 DNA reads TGTGCCACCAGTGACCCCGTCGGGCTAGCGGGGGATTTAGACAATGAGCAGTTCTTC. Protein sequence: CATSDPVGLAGDLDNEQFF.